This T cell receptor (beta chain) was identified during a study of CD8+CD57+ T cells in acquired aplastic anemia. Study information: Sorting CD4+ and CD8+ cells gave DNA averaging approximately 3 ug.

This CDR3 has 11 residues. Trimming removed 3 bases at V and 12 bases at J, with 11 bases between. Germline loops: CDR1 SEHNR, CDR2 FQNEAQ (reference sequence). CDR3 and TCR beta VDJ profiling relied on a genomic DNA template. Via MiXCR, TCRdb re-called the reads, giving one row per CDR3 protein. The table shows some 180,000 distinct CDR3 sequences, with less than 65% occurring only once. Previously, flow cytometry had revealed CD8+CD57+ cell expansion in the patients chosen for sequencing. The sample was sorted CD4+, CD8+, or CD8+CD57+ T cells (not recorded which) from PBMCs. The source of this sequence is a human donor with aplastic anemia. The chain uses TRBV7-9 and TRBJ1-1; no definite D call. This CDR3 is CASSFGLETFF. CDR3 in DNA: TGTGCCAGCAGCTTTGGGCTGGAGACTTTCTTT.